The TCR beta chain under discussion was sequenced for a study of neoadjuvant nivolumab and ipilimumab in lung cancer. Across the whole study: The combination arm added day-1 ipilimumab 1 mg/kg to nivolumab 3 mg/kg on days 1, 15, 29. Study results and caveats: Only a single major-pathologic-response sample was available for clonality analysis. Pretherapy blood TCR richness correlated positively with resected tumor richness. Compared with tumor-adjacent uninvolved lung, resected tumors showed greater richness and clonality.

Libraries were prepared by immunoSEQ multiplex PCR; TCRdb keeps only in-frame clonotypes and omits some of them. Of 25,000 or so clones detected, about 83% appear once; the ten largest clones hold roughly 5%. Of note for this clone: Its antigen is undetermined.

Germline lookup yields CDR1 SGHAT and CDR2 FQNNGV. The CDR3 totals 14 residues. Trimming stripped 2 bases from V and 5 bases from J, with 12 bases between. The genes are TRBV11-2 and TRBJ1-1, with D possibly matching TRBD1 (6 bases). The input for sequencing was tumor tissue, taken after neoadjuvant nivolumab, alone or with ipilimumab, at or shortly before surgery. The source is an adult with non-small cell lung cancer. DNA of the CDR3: TGTGCCAGCAGCTTAAGGACAGCGGCGACTGAAGCTTTCTTT. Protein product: CASSLRTAATEAFF.